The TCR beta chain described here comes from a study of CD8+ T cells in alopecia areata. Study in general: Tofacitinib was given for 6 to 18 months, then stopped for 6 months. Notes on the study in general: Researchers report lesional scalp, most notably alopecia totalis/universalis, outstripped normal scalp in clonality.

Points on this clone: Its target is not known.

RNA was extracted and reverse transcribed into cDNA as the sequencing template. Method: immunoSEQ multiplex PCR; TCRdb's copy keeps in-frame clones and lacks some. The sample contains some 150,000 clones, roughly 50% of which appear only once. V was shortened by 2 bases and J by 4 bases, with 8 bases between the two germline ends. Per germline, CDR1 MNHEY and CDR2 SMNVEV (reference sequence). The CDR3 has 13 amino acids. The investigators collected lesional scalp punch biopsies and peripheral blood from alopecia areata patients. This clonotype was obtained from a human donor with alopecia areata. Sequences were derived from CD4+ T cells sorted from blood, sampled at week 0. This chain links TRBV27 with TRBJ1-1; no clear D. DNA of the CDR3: TGTGCCAGCAGTTTAGAAGTTGGCACTGAAGCTTTCTTT. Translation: CASSLEVGTEAFF.